The 3 T cell receptor beta chains presented below share a single source sample, sequenced in a study of human CD8 memory T cell subsets. UMI-labeled 5' RACE generated the TCR beta libraries. Following a re-call of the 5' RACE reads, TCRdb has one entry per CDR3 protein and lacks DNA. The listing contains roughly 9,800 distinct CDR3 sequences. The sample comprised CD8+ T cells from PBMCs. The receptors derive from a human donor in good health.

V gene TRBV12-3 or TRBV12-4 combines with J gene TRBJ2-7; no DNA is available, so the TRBD2 call from TCRdb remains unchecked. The CDR3 has 16 residues. The chain's CDR3 is CASSFGPEPTSNEQYF.

This chain uses TRBV3-1 with TRBJ2-7; the TRBD1 assignment by TCRdb is unverifiable without DNA. Germline lookup yields CDR1 LGHDT and CDR2 YNNKEL (reference sequence). The CDR3 contains 15 residues. The CDR3 spells CASSPRDRGSYEQYF.

The rearrangement links TRBV12-3 or TRBV12-4 to TRBJ1-2; the D call of TRBD1 rests on TCRdb alone, since no DNA is present to check it. The CDR3 spans 16 residues. Here the CDR3 reads CASSLVPDRVVDGYTF.